Below, 28 T cell receptor beta chains from the same sample are listed, as sequenced in a study of blood T cell repertoires in COVID-19. Measured with immunoSEQ multiplex PCR; TCRdb has only the in-frame clones, and not every one. The table records roughly 200,000 clones, around 81% of them present only once. The sample was peripheral blood. These receptor sequences come from a woman between 40 and 50 years old with COVID-19, enrolled during active disease.

V gene TRBV2 combines with J gene TRBJ2-2; D ambiguous. CDR1 and CDR2 (germline): SNHLY, FYNNEI. The ends were cut back, 2 bases at V and 8 bases at J, with 6 bases in the middle. The CDR3 loop spans 12 amino acids. In DNA form, the CDR3 reads TGTGCCAGCAGTGAATATAAAGGGGAGCTGTTTTTT. This sequence encodes CASSEYKGELFF.

Regarding this clone: The sample contains more than one DNA sequence encoding this CDR3. V is TRBV10-1 and J is TRBJ1-1, with D perhaps TRBD1 (6 bases). The CDR3 spans 14 residues. V was trimmed by 6 bases and J by 0 bases, leaving 11 bases between them. Germline V gene data show CDR1 as WNHNN and CDR2 as SYGVQD (reference sequence). Here the CDR3 DNA reads TGCGCCAGCAGCCGGGACATCATGAACACTGAAGCTTTCTTT. This sequence encodes CASSRDIMNTEAFF.

This clone has a handful of counts. This chain uses TRBV28 with TRBJ2-1, with 9 bases identical to TRBD2. The V and J ends lost 2 bases and 8 bases, in that order; junction bases with no gene match: 4. The CDR3 is 14 residues long. Germline CDR1 and CDR2: MDHEN and SYDVKM. CDR3 nucleotide sequence: TGTGCCAGCAGTTTAAGCGGGAGGTTCTATGAGCAGTTCTTC. Translating gives CASSLSGRFYEQFF. The full variable domain, rest sourced from reference TRBV28 and TRBJ2-1, is DVKVTQSSRYLVKRTGEKVFLECVQDMDHENMFWYRQDPGLGLRLIYFSYDVKMKEKGDIPEGYSVSREKKERFSLILESASTNQTSMYLCASSLSGRFYEQFFGPGTRLTVL.

This chain uses TRBV6-6 with TRBJ2-7; 7 bases line up with TRBD2. The CDR3 loop spans 14 amino acids. The V gene's germline CDR1 is MNHNY and CDR2 SVGAGI (reference sequence). V shed 6 bases, J shed 3 bases, and the junction held 8 bases outside the gene matches. The CDR3: CASRSGVADYEQYF. The CDR3 region has the DNA TGTGCCAGCAGGAGCGGGGTAGCCGACTACGAGCAGTACTTC.

The rearrangement uses TRBV9 and TRBJ1-1; a possible D gene is TRBD1 (5 bases). V lost 0 bases, J lost 3 bases, and 9 bases lay in between. The CDR3 covers 14 residues. Germline V lookup: CDR1 SGDLS, CDR2 YYNGEE. In DNA form, the CDR3 reads TGTGCCAGCAGCGTAGCCCCCAGGGACACTGAAGCTTTCTTT. Translated: CASSVAPRDTEAFF.

The genes are TRBV18 and TRBJ2-3, with 9 bases lining up with TRBD1. The ends lost 5 bases at V and 2 bases at J; junction bases unmatched: 2. Germline CDR1 reads KGHSH; CDR2 reads LQKENI. This CDR3 region has 14 residues. CDR3 loop: CASSRDRDTDTQYF. Written as DNA, the CDR3 is TGTGCCAGCTCAAGGGACAGGGACACAGATACGCAGTATTTT.

The table lists this clone with many counts. The chain links TRBV24-1 to TRBJ2-1; D not resolved. Germline V gene data show CDR1 as KGHDR and CDR2 as SFDVKD. The V end was cut by 0 bases, the J end by 6 bases, with 8 bases between. There are 14 residues in the CDR3. CDR3 protein: CATSDLRHGNEQFF. As DNA, the CDR3 is TGTGCCACCAGTGATTTGCGCCACGGCAATGAGCAGTTCTTC.

The chain employs TRBV4-1 and TRBJ1-1; a possible D gene is TRBD1 (5 bases). Trimming took off 5 bases at V and 4 bases at J, with 17 bases between the two ends. Germline CDR1 is MGHRA and CDR2 is YSYEKL. The length of the CDR3 is 15 residues. CDR3 bases: TGCGCCAGCAGCGCGCCCACGCAGGGTCCCACTGAAGCTTTCTTT. It codes for CASSAPTQGPTEAFF.

The V and J genes are TRBV3-1 (or the pseudogene TRBV3-2) and TRBJ2-1; 7 bases agree with TRBD1. Trimming at V came to 0 bases and at J to 7 bases, leaving 15 bases not matched to a gene. This CDR3 region has 18 residues. CDR1 LGHDT and CDR2 YNNKEL come from the germline V gene (reference sequence). The CDR3 loop is CASSQDKLTGTSGNEQFF. For the CDR3, the DNA is TGTGCCAGCAGCCAAGATAAGTTGACAGGGACATCAGGGAATGAGCAGTTCTTC.

This rearrangement joins TRBV13 to TRBJ2-7, with a possible D match to TRBD2 (7 bases). CDR1 PRHDT and CDR2 FYEKMQ come from the germline V gene (reference sequence). V gave up 5 bases and J gave up 4 bases, with 18 bases separating them. The CDR3 is 15 residues long. The DNA of the CDR3 is TGTGCCAGCAGCCCACTCCGGGGGGCAGCGTACGAGCAGTACTTC. Its protein is CASSPLRGAAYEQYF. Supplemented by reference TRBV13 and TRBJ2-7, the full variable domain reads AAGVIQSPRHLIKEKRETATLKCYPIPRHDTVYWYQQGPGQDPQFLISFYEKMQSDKGSIPDRFSAQQFSDYHSELNMSSLELGDSALYFCASSPLRGAAYEQYFGPGTRLTVT.

The chain is built from TRBV6-5 and TRBJ2-3, with 9 positions matching TRBD1. With V trimmed by 6 bases and J by 2 bases, 3 bases remained unmatched. The length of the CDR3 is 14 residues. CDR1 is MNHEY, CDR2 SVGAGI, per germline. The CDR3 nucleotides read TGTGCCAGCAGCATACAGGGGGCCACAGATACGCAGTATTTT. As protein: CASSIQGATDTQYF.

This chain connects TRBV24-1 to TRBJ2-7; D remains ambiguous. CDR1 is KGHDR and CDR2 is SFDVKD in the germline V gene. The V gene lost 1 base and the J gene lost 9 bases, with 15 bases spanning the gap. The CDR3 sequence is 14 residues long. The chain's CDR3 is CATSDFAGNGPQYF. CDR3 sequence (DNA): TGTGCCACCAGTGATTTTGCAGGTAATGGTCCGCAGTACTTC.

This clone was counted once. V is TRBV7-2 and J is TRBJ1-1; no definite D call. Trimming pared 6 bases from V and 5 bases from J, leaving 13 bases between. Germline V gives CDR1 SGHTA, CDR2 FQGNSA. This CDR3 region has 13 residues. The CDR3 region is CASRREAGTEAFF. CDR3 nucleotides: TGTGCCAGCAGGCGAGAGGCGGGTACTGAAGCTTTCTTT.

The rearrangement joins TRBV19 to TRBJ2-2, with 7 bases aligning to TRBD1. V was pared by 8 bases and J by 6 bases, with 0 bases of the junction left unmatched. The CDR3 runs 11 residues. Germline CDR1 is LNHDA and CDR2 is SQIVND (reference sequence). CDR3 DNA sequence: TGTGCCAGTCAGGGGGCCGGGGAGCTGTTTTTT. As protein: CASQGAGELFF.

In nucleotides, the CDR3 is TGTGCCAGCAGTTTATTGAGGGCTGGCACAGATACGCAGTATTTT. Protein product: CASSLLRAGTDTQYF. The genes are TRBV28 and TRBJ2-3; D is perhaps TRBD2 (5 bases). V gave up 1 base and J gave up 1 base, with 9 bases separating them. The CDR3 consists of 15 residues. Germline V CDR1 and CDR2: MDHEN, SYDVKM.

In its sample, this clone was seen once. The rearrangement joins TRBV2 to TRBJ2-3; D unresolved. The CDR3 is made up of 13 amino acids. Per the germline V gene, CDR1 is SNHLY and CDR2 is FYNNEI. Trimming stripped 7 bases from V and 2 bases from J, with 10 bases between. DNA of the CDR3: TGTGCCAGCACTGGGTGGGCCACAGATACGCAGTATTTT. Translated, it gives CASTGWATDTQYF.

V gene TRBV29-1 combines with J gene TRBJ2-3; D is perhaps TRBD2 (6 bases). The CDR3 runs to 12 residues. Trimming took 4 bases from V and 5 from J, leaving 10 bases between them. The germline V gene has CDR1 SQVTM and CDR2 ANQGSEA. For the CDR3, the DNA is TGCAGCGTTGTGCTAGCGAGAGATACGCAGTATTTT. This gives the protein CSVVLARDTQYF.

This rearrangement joins TRBV10-1 to TRBJ1-4, with D possibly matching TRBD1 (6 bases). This CDR3 contains 15 residues. V was pared by 5 bases and J by 2 bases, with 12 bases between. CDR1 is WNHNN and CDR2 is SYGVQD in the germline V gene (reference sequence). CDR3: CASSLGQPTNEKLFF. CDR3 coding DNA: TGCGCCAGCAGTCTCGGACAGCCCACTAATGAAAAACTGTTTTTT.

The genes are TRBV7-3 and TRBJ2-1, with 7 positions matching TRBD2. There are 16 residues in the CDR3. The trim removed 4 bases at V and 6 bases at J, leaving 12 bases unmatched. CDR1 and CDR2 (germline): SGHTA, FQGTGA. CDR3 residues: CASSSPGLAESNEQFF. Here the CDR3 DNA reads TGTGCCAGCAGCTCCCCTGGGCTAGCGGAAAGCAATGAGCAGTTCTTC.

In this sample, this clone turned up once. The gene calls are TRBV2 and TRBJ2-7; D unclear. The V and J ends lost 2 bases and 1 base respectively, with 3 bases between them. This CDR3 region has 12 residues. CDR1 and CDR2 from the germline V gene are SNHLY and FYNNEI. The CDR3, as DNA: TGTGCCAGCAGTGAACAGTCCTACGAGCAGTACGTC. This sequence encodes CASSEQSYEQYV.

The chain links TRBV6-5 to TRBJ2-7; TRBD1 aligns across 7 bases. Trimming removed 8 bases from V and 0 bases from J; junction bases left unmatched: 1. This CDR3 contains 12 residues. Germline assignment: CDR1 MNHEY and CDR2 SVGAGI. CDR3 coding DNA: TGTGCCAGCTCAGGGGGCTCCTACGAGCAGTACGTC. Amino acid sequence: CASSGGSYEQYV.

The chain recombines TRBV19 with TRBJ1-2; 8 positions match TRBD1. J gave up 8 bases and V 8 bases, and 10 bases lay outside the gene matches. CDR3 size: 13 residues. Germline CDR1 is LNHDA and CDR2 is SQIVND (reference sequence). For the CDR3, the DNA is TGTGCCAGTTCCCCGGACAGGGCGCGAGGCTACACCTTC. Protein: CASSPDRARGYTF.

The CDR3 nucleotides are TGTGCCAGCAGCCTCGACGGGAACTATGGCTACACCTTC. It translates to CASSLDGNYGYTF. This chain uses TRBV5-4 with TRBJ1-2, with unresolved D. V dropped 4 bases and J dropped 2 bases, with 9 bases sitting between them. Germline CDR1 reads SGHNT; CDR2 reads YYREEE (reference sequence). This CDR3 is 13 amino acids long.

This rearrangement joins TRBV28 to TRBJ2-3, with TRBD1 matching over 7 bases. The germline V gene encodes CDR1 MDHEN and CDR2 SYDVKM. J was trimmed by 4 bases and V by 6 bases; bases with no gene match: 7. The length of the CDR3 is 14 residues. The CDR3: CASSLPGTADTQYF. The CDR3 region has the DNA TGTGCCAGCAGCCTACCTGGGACAGCAGATACGCAGTATTTT.

The CDR3: CASRGDGGTSGDETQYF. The CDR3 nucleotides are TGTGCCAGCAGGGGGGACGGTGGGACTAGCGGGGATGAGACCCAGTACTTC. The chain joins TRBV7-2 to TRBJ2-5, with TRBD2 identical over 13 bases. Germline loops: CDR1 SGHTA, CDR2 FQGNSA. This CDR3 spans 17 amino acids. Trimming took 6 bases from V and 5 from J; bases not matched to a gene: 12.

The chain is built from TRBV14 and TRBJ2-1; perhaps TRBD1 as D (6 bases). The CDR3 is 16 residues long. The germline CDR1 and CDR2 sequences are SGHDN and FVKESK. Trimming left V 0 bases short and J 0 bases short, with 9 bases between. The CDR3 protein is CASSQEGAISYNEQFF. CDR3 sequence (DNA): TGTGCCAGCAGCCAAGAGGGGGCGATCTCCTACAATGAGCAGTTCTTC.

Turning to this clone: Different DNA sequences within this sample yield the same CDR3. The rearrangement uses TRBV29-1 and TRBJ1-1; tentatively, D is TRBD1 (6 bases). V was pared by 7 bases and J by 3 bases, with 15 bases between. Per germline, CDR1 SQVTM and CDR2 ANQGSEA. There are 13 residues in the CDR3. The CDR3 nucleotides are TGCAGCGCCTCGCCCCCAGGGGACACTGAAGCTTTCTTT. The encoded protein is CSASPPGDTEAFF.

The chain is built from TRBV3-1 (or the pseudogene TRBV3-2) and TRBJ2-3; 7 bases are a match to TRBD2. Trimming cost V 0 bases and J 7 bases; bases outside gene matches: 10. Germline V CDR1 and CDR2: LGHDT, YNNKEL (reference sequence). This CDR3 has 16 residues. The CDR3 region has the DNA TGTGCCAGCAGCCAAGAGTTCAGTGGCGGGAGAAATACGCAGTATTTT. Protein: CASSQEFSGGRNTQYF.